This T cell receptor beta chain was profiled in a study of regulatory T cells in long-lasting Graves disease. The CDR3 sequence is 15 residues long. Trimming cost V 3 bases and J 5 bases, with 13 bases left between them. CDR1 and CDR2 from the germline V gene are MDHEN and SYDVKM. This clonotype was detected ten times or more. Time point: persistent/refractory GD, antithyroid drugs over 5 years with positive TRAb. After RNA was extracted from PBMCs, the TCR library was made from it. TCR beta libraries were built with iRepertoire HTBI primers and Arm-PCR of CDR3 regions. Original methodology: In the combined samples, 62 TRBV and more than twelve TRBJ segments were identified. Via MiXCR, TCRdb re-called the multiplex PCR reads, giving one row per CDR3 protein. The V and J calls come from TCRdb's annotation, not from the publication. Among about 310,000 distinct CDR3 sequences listed, 20% to 25% were seen once.

This sequence was found in a female donor with Graves disease. The chain employs TRBV28 and TRBJ1-4, with a weak D call TRBD1 (5 bases). The sequenced sample was peripheral blood mononuclear cells (PBMCs), obtained when the disease was refractory, from a patient treated with antithyroid drugs. The CDR3, as DNA: TGTGCCAGCAGTTTGTTCGGGACCGCGAATGAAAAACTGTTTTTT. Translated, it gives CASSLFGTANEKLFF. The full variable domain, rest sourced from reference TRBV28 and TRBJ1-4, is DVKVTQSSRYLVKRTGEKVFLECVQDMDHENMFWYRQDPGLGLRLIYFSYDVKMKEKGDIPEGYSVSREKKERFSLILESASTNQTSMYLCASSLFGTANEKLFFGSGTQLSVL.